This passage covers 20 T cell receptor beta chains from one sample sequenced in a study of beta chain features in type 1 diabetes. The isolated RNA, all of it, was reverse transcribed, so expressed TCRB transcripts were what got sequenced. Measured with immunoSEQ multiplex PCR; TCRdb has only the in-frame clones, and not every one. Of 500,000 to 700,000 clones listed, around 16% are singletons. Sequences were obtained from naive CD4+ T cells from blood. These receptors were obtained from a man between 18 and 35 years old in good health.

In the case of this clone: Other DNA sequences in this specimen translate into the identical CDR3. The V call is TRBV7-3, the J call TRBJ2-5; TRBD1 is a possible D gene (6 bases). Trimming took 5 bases from V and 2 from J, leaving 9 bases between them. Germline V lookup: CDR1 SGHTA, CDR2 FQGTGA. CDR3 length equals 13 residues. The CDR3 loop is CASSPGQQETQYF. CDR3 nucleotide sequence: TGTGCCAGCAGCCCAGGACAGCAAGAGACCCAGTACTTC.

In the case of this clone: Other DNA sequences in the same sample also yield this CDR3. V is TRBV4-3 and J is TRBJ1-3; D perhaps matches TRBD1 (6 bases). Trimming took 6 bases from V and 0 from J, leaving 18 bases between them. Germline assignment: CDR1 LGHNA and CDR2 YSLEER. CDR3 size: 17 residues. The CDR3 region has the DNA TGCGCCAGCAGGAGGAGAAGGGGGGATTACTCTGGAAACACCATATATTTT. Encoded protein: CASRRRRGDYSGNTIYF.

This clone was counted only a few times. This chain uses TRBV28 with TRBJ2-7, with TRBD1 matching 11 bases. There are 14 residues in the CDR3. V trimming: 3 bases; J trimming: 5 bases; junction bases outside the gene matches: 3. In germline, CDR1 is MDHEN, CDR2 SYDVKM. This CDR3 is CASSLRTGGHEQYF. The DNA for the CDR3 is TGTGCCAGCAGTTTGAGGACAGGGGGCCACGAGCAGTACTTC.

The chain combines TRBV11-2 with TRBJ2-2, with TRBD1 identical over 12 bases. The CDR3 consists of 16 residues. Trimming took 6 bases from V and 6 from J; bases not matched to a gene: 8. CDR1 is SGHAT, CDR2 FQNNGV, per germline. The CDR3 sequence is CASRRPGQGAAGELFF. The CDR3 bases are TGTGCCAGCAGGAGACCGGGACAGGGGGCCGCCGGGGAGCTGTTTTTT.

The rearrangement links TRBV19 to TRBJ1-3; D is uncertain. The CDR3 has 15 residues. CDR1 LNHDA and CDR2 SQIVND come from the germline V gene (reference sequence). Trimming removed 2 bases at V and 0 bases at J, with 8 bases between. The CDR3 DNA follows: TGTGCCAGTAGTATACGGCCAGTCTCTGGAAACACCATATATTTT. It is translated as CASSIRPVSGNTIYF.

This clone was detected only a few times. V and J are TRBV10-3 and TRBJ1-2; 7 bases line up with TRBD1. J lost 1 base, V lost 6 bases, and 5 bases had no gene match. In germline, CDR1 is ENHRY, CDR2 SYGVKD. The length of the CDR3 is 14 residues. The CDR3 sequence is CAISETGINYGYTF. As DNA, the CDR3 is TGTGCCATCAGCGAGACAGGGATTAACTATGGCTACACCTTC.

The chain carries TRBV4-1 and TRBJ1-1; 7 bases line up with TRBD1. CDR1 MGHRA and CDR2 YSYEKL come from the germline V gene. V lost 2 bases to trimming and J lost 1 base; unmatched junction nucleotides: 4. The CDR3 contains 15 residues. CDR3 protein: CASSQLGTANTEAFF. Written as DNA, the CDR3 is TGCGCCAGCAGCCAACTAGGGACAGCGAACACTGAAGCTTTCTTT.

This clone was detected only a few times. The chain combines TRBV5-1 with TRBJ2-5; TRBD2 agrees at 8 bases. Germline CDR1 SGHRS, CDR2 YFSETQ. Losses at the gene ends were 7 bases for V and 3 bases for J; bases not matched to a gene: 17. The CDR3 covers 17 residues. The CDR3 protein is CASDLGGTSPPEETQYF. The CDR3 DNA sequence: TGCGCCAGCGACCTGGGAGGGACTAGTCCCCCCGAAGAGACCCAGTACTTC.

This clone was detected ten times or more. This chain links TRBV10-3 with TRBJ2-3, with D possibly TRBD2 on 6 matching bases. V was pared by 4 bases and J by 0 bases, with 14 bases between. Germline V gene sequence: CDR1 ENHRY, CDR2 SYGVKD. This CDR3 contains 16 residues. The CDR3: CAISVEAGGSTDTQYF. The CDR3 coding sequence is TGTGCCATCAGTGTCGAGGCTGGAGGGAGCACAGATACGCAGTATTTT.

This clone was recorded a few times. The V and J genes are TRBV20-1 and TRBJ2-3; D is unresolved. V was clipped by 5 bases and J by 7 bases, with 10 bases between them. CDR1 DFQATT and CDR2 SNEGSKA come from the germline V gene (reference sequence). The CDR3 totals 11 residues. DNA of the CDR3: TGCAGTGCTGGAAAGGGTAATACGCAGTATTTT. Encoded protein: CSAGKGNTQYF.

A few counts support this clone. The chain recombines TRBV10-3 with TRBJ1-2; no reliable D call. From germline, CDR1 is ENHRY and CDR2 SYGVKD. This CDR3 region has 12 residues. The CDR3: CALSANNYGYTF. The CDR3 nucleotides read TGTGCTCTTTCGGCAAATAACTATGGCTACACCTTC.

Only a few counts were recorded for this clone. The rearrangement joins TRBV18 to TRBJ2-7; D might be TRBD1 (7 bases). Germline V gene data show CDR1 as KGHSH and CDR2 as LQKENI. CDR3 size: 15 residues. Trimming pared 6 bases from V and 2 bases from J, leaving 17 bases between. Here the CDR3 DNA reads TGTGCCAGCTCTCCAGACAGGGCGGGACCCTACGAGCAGTACTTC. Translation: CASSPDRAGPYEQYF.

This clone was counted only a few times. The V call is TRBV27, the J call TRBJ1-1; D might be TRBD1 (6 bases). The CDR3 has 14 residues. V was cut by 6 bases and J by 8 bases, with 19 bases left in between. Germline assignment: CDR1 MNHEY and CDR2 SMNVEV (reference sequence). CDR3 region: CASRDGTTGREAFF. CDR3 sequence (DNA): TGTGCCAGCAGGGATGGGACAACGGGGCGGGAAGCTTTCTTT.

This clone was counted a few times. This chain uses TRBV28 with TRBJ2-1; possibly TRBD1 or TRBD2 for D (5 bases each). The V and J ends lost 8 bases and 6 bases respectively, with 14 bases between them. The CDR3 is 13 amino acids. Germline V gives CDR1 MDHEN, CDR2 SYDVKM. The CDR3 coding sequence is TGTGCCAGCGAAGAGGGTGGGACCAATGAGCAGTTCTTC. Protein sequence: CASEEGGTNEQFF.

The CDR3: CASSMPGSSYNEQFF. CDR3 sequence (DNA): TGTGCCAGCAGCATGCCGGGGAGCTCCTACAATGAGCAGTTCTTC. The chain has TRBV7-3 and TRBJ2-1; perhaps TRBD2 as D (5 bases). Germline V gives CDR1 SGHTA, CDR2 FQGTGA. The CDR3 extends over 15 amino acids. V gave up 5 bases and J gave up 0 bases, with 11 bases separating them.

This clone has more than one count but fewer than ten. This chain joins TRBV5-5 and TRBJ2-5, with D perhaps TRBD1 (6 bases). This CDR3 spans 13 amino acids. CDR1 is SGHKS, CDR2 YYEKEE, per germline (reference sequence). Trimming removed 4 bases from V and 5 bases from J, with 12 bases in between. CDR3 region: CASSRWTAETQYF. The CDR3 DNA is TGTGCCAGCAGCCGATGGACAGCCGAGACCCAGTACTTC.

This chain uses TRBV6-4 with TRBJ2-1, with D perhaps matching TRBD1 (6 bases). The CDR3 is made up of 14 amino acids. V was trimmed by 5 bases and J by 2 bases, leaving 10 bases between them. The V gene's germline CDR1 is MRHNA and CDR2 SNTAGT. Here the CDR3 reads CASSPGTPYNEQFF. The CDR3 bases are TGTGCCAGCAGTCCCGGGACACCCTACAATGAGCAGTTCTTC.

V is TRBV6-5 and J is TRBJ1-2; no clear D gene. Germline V gene data show CDR1 as MNHEY and CDR2 as SVGAGI. Trimming removed 7 bases from V and 7 bases from J, with 22 bases in between. The CDR3 is 15 amino acids. This CDR3 reads CASTGRGTRAPGYTF. The CDR3 DNA sequence: TGTGCCAGCACAGGCCGGGGAACTCGGGCGCCTGGCTACACCTTC.

The rearrangement links TRBV7-9 to TRBJ2-2; TRBD2 matches 8 bases. Germline values: CDR1 SEHNR, CDR2 FQNEAQ (reference sequence). The CDR3 has 15 amino acids. With V trimmed by 5 bases and J by 5 bases, 7 bases remained unmatched. CDR3 coding DNA: TGTGCCAGCAGCCCCGGACTAGCCGTAACCGGGGAGCTGTTTTTT. This encodes CASSPGLAVTGELFF.

This clone was detected a few times. The chain couples TRBV9 to TRBJ2-3; 10 nucleotides match TRBD2. Germline V gene lookup returns CDR1 SGDLS and CDR2 YYNGEE. The V and J ends lost 0 bases and 2 bases, in that order; junction bases with no gene match: 3. The CDR3 is made up of 16 amino acids. The CDR3 here is CASSVVAGGYTDTQYF. The CDR3 DNA reads TGTGCCAGCAGCGTAGTAGCGGGAGGATACACAGATACGCAGTATTTT. Using reference TRBV9 and TRBJ2-3 for the parts outside the CDR3, the full variable domain is DSGVTQTPKHLITATGQRVTLRCSPRSGDLSVYWYQQSLDQGLQFLIQYYNGEERAKGNILERFSAQQFPDLHSELNLSSLELGDSALYFCASSVVAGGYTDTQYFGPGTRLTVL.